A selection of T cell receptor beta chains follows, all from one sample in a study of T-cell memory formation after mild COVID-19. TCRdb recomputed calls from the 5' RACE reads with MiXCR, one row per CDR3 protein. The sample has about 470,000 distinct CDR3 sequences; about 20% are singletons. The specimen sequenced was PBMCs or a T cell subset sorted from them (not recorded which). The receptors were gathered from an adult woman who had mild COVID-19 (a few samples of this study predate the infection). Cell type and time point are not known. The CDR3 runs from the conserved cysteine through the conserved F or W. D genes are given only for firm matches. The size of a clone is reported for some rows only, either as once, few or many, or as a class for expanded clones.

>TRBJ1-2|few|.|TRBV5-1
TGCGCCAGCAGCTTGGACCGGCCGCACTATGGCTACACCTTC
CASSLDRPHYGYTF
>TRBJ2-7|few|.|TRBV12-3/TRBV12-4
TGTGCCAGCAGGTCGGACAGATTTACGTACGAGCAGTACTTC
CASRSDRFTYEQYF
>TRBJ2-4|few|.|TRBV29-1
TGCAGCGTTGGTCCCAGCGAAAACATTCAGTACTTC
CSVGPSENIQYF
>TRBJ2-3|many|.|TRBV5-1
TGCGCCAGCAGCTTACATCTCGAGGGGATAACAGATACGCAGTATTTT
CASSLHLEGITDTQYF
>TRBJ2-1|.|TRBD2|TRBV7-8
TGTGCCAGCAGCCTCCCTAGACGTTTTAGCGGGAGTTGTGAGCAGTTCTTC
CASSLPRRFSGSCEQFF
>TRBJ2-6|few|.|TRBV20-1
TGCAGTGCTCCGCCCCCCGGCTCTGGGGCCAACGTCCTGACTTTC
CSAPPPGSGANVLTF
>TRBJ2-1|once|.|TRBV29-1
TGCAGCGTTGAGAAGGGACACTACAATGAGCAGTTCTTC
CSVEKGHYNEQFF
>TRBJ2-2|.|.|TRBV12-3/TRBV12-4
TGTGCCAGCAGTTTAGGGAGTTGGGGCGGGGAGCTGTTTTTT
CASSLGSWGGELFF
>TRBJ1-1|.|.|TRBV25-1
TGTGCCAGTTCCGGGGCAGGGAGGGACACTGAAGCTTTCTTT
CASSGAGRDTEAFF
>TRBJ2-5|.|.|TRBV11-2
TGTGCCAGCAGCTTTACCCCCTCCGGGACCTGGGGAGAGACCCAGTACTTC
CASSFTPSGTWGETQYF
>TRBJ1-1|few|.|TRBV5-6
TGTGCCAGCACCACTCCAGGGGTGAACACTGAAGCTTTCTTT
CASTTPGVNTEAFF
>TRBJ2-5|.|.|TRBV19
TGTGCCAGTAGTATCCCGTACCAAGAGACCCAGTACTTC
CASSIPYQETQYF
>TRBJ2-3|.|.|TRBV29-1
TGCAGCGTTGCTCCCAGGGGTGTGGGCGATACGCAGTATTTT
CSVAPRGVGDTQYF
>TRBJ2-7|.|TRBD1|TRBV4-1
TGCGCCAGCAGCCAAGATGACAGGGGACTCATCTACGAGCAGTACTTC
CASSQDDRGLIYEQYF
>TRBJ1-6|few|.|TRBV12-3/TRBV12-4
TGTGCCAGCAAGGGAAATTCACCCCTCCACTTT
CASKGNSPLHF
>TRBJ1-1|few|.|TRBV12-3/TRBV12-4
TGTGCCAGCAGTTCCGGGCCCCGGGTCACTGAAGCTTTCTTT
CASSSGPRVTEAFF
>TRBJ2-7|.|.|TRBV20-1
TGCAGTGCCATTCTAGCGTCGAGCACCTACGAGCAGTACTTC
CSAILASSTYEQYF
>TRBJ2-4|.|TRBD1|TRBV15
TGTGCCACCAGCACCACCCCCGGGACAGGGGATTTAGGCAAAAACATTCAGTACTTC
CATSTTPGTGDLGKNIQYF
>TRBJ2-2|.|.|TRBV27
TGTGCCAGCAGTTTAAATTGGGGGGATGTACCCGGGGAGCTGTTTTTT
CASSLNWGDVPGELFF
>TRBJ1-2|few|.|TRBV7-9
TGTGCCAGCAGCTCAATGGGGTTCGCCTTTAACTATGGCTACACCTTC
CASSSMGFAFNYGYTF
>TRBJ1-5|.|.|TRBV20-1
TGCAGTGCTAGTGGTGGTTTGCGCAATCAGCCCCAGCATTTT
CSASGGLRNQPQHF
>TRBJ2-1|once|.|TRBV2
TGTGCCAGCAGTTCAGAACCCTCCTACAATGAGCAGTTCTTC
CASSSEPSYNEQFF
>TRBJ2-1|.|TRBD2|TRBV4-1
TGCGCCAGCAGCCGACTTAGCGGGGGGGCCTACAATGAGCAGTTCTTC
CASSRLSGGAYNEQFF
>TRBJ1-2|few|.|TRBV4-2
TGTGCCAGCAGCCAAGATCCCAGAGCAGACTATGGCTACACCTTC
CASSQDPRADYGYTF
>TRBJ2-3|.|.|TRBV5-1
TGCGCCAGCAGCTCCGGACAGCGCACAGATACGCAGTATTTT
CASSSGQRTDTQYF
>TRBJ2-3|.|.|TRBV19
TGTGCCAGTAGTATAGGCCTCCAAATGGGGGCTGCAGATACGCAGTATTTT
CASSIGLQMGAADTQYF
>TRBJ2-7|many|TRBD1|TRBV2
TGTGCCAGCAGTGGCCGGGACAGATTCTCCTACGAGCAGTACTTC
CASSGRDRFSYEQYF
>TRBJ1-4|.|.|TRBV5-1
TGCGCCAGCAGCGACCTCGGGGGAGGGGCCCTTAATGAAAAACTGTTTTTT
CASSDLGGGALNEKLFF
>TRBJ2-3|few|.|TRBV3-1
TGTGCCAGCAGCCGGATTCTAGCCCGCACAGATACGCAGTATTTT
CASSRILARTDTQYF
>TRBJ1-4|many|.|TRBV5-1
TGCGCCAGCAGCTTAGGATCTGCAACTAATGAAAAACTGTTTTTT
CASSLGSATNEKLFF
>TRBJ1-1|.|.|TRBV10-3
TGTGCCATCGAGAAGGAGTTGGACACTGAAGCTTTCTTT
CAIEKELDTEAFF
>TRBJ2-7|.|.|TRBV5-1
TGCGCCAGCAGCGAGATTGGGGGCTCCTACGAGCAGTACTTC
CASSEIGGSYEQYF
>TRBJ1-6|.|.|TRBV7-9
TGTGCCAGCAAGAACTCAGGCTCCTATAATTCACCCCTCCACTTT
CASKNSGSYNSPLHF
>TRBJ2-3|few|.|TRBV4-1
TGCGCCAGCAGCAAAGGGGGGGGCCGAGTAGATACGCAGTATTTT
CASSKGGGRVDTQYF
>TRBJ2-1|.|.|TRBV7-3
TGTGCCAGCAGCCCTACAGCAAACTACAATGAGCAGTTCTTC
CASSPTANYNEQFF
>TRBJ1-2|few|TRBD1|TRBV10-2
TGCGCCAGCAGTGGACAGGGGAATGGCTACACCTTC
CASSGQGNGYTF
>TRBJ1-1|.|.|TRBV20-1
TGCAGTGCTCCAGCACTCTCTGAAGCTTTCTTT
CSAPALSEAFF
>TRBJ1-1|few|TRBD1|TRBV27
TGTGCCAGCAGAAGGGGACAGGGGATTATCACTGAAGCTTTCTTT
CASRRGQGIITEAFF
>TRBJ2-7|many|TRBD2|TRBV5-6
TGTGCCAGCAGCATTAGCGGGAGGGCCTTCGAGCAGTACTTC
CASSISGRAFEQYF
>TRBJ2-3|.|TRBD2|TRBV5-5
TGTGCCAGCAGCTTGGCTGAACTAGCGGACTACACAGATACGCAGTATTTT
CASSLAELADYTDTQYF
>TRBJ2-1|.|.|TRBV5-6
TGTGCCAGCAGCTTGGCGGGCAGATACAATGAGCAGTTCTTC
CASSLAGRYNEQFF
>TRBJ2-2|few|TRBD1|TRBV7-8
TGTGCCAGCAGCGACACAGGGGTCGCCGGGGAGCTGTTTTTT
CASSDTGVAGELFF
>TRBJ1-1|.|.|TRBV6-5
TGTGCCAGCAGTTACCGGGTAGGGAGGTCTGAAGCTTTCTTT
CASSYRVGRSEAFF
>TRBJ2-1|.|.|TRBV30
TGTGCCTGGAGTGTAAGGAAAAGTACCTACAATGAGCAGTTCTTC
CAWSVRKSTYNEQFF
>TRBJ2-7|few|.|TRBV12-3/TRBV12-4
TGTGCCAGCAGTTTAAGGGCCCCCAACGAGCAGTACTTC
CASSLRAPNEQYF
>TRBJ2-3|few|.|TRBV27
TGTGCCAGCAGACGTTCCGGGACCTTCGTCACAGATACGCAGTATTTT
CASRRSGTFVTDTQYF
>TRBJ2-5|.|TRBD1|TRBV6-5
TGTGCCAGCGGCCGACAGGGCCTACGGGGAGAGACCCAGTACTTC
CASGRQGLRGETQYF
>TRBJ2-2|few|TRBD1|TRBV24-1
TGTGCCACCGGGACAGCGAACACCGGGGAGCTGTTTTTT
CATGTANTGELFF
>TRBJ2-5|.|TRBD1|TRBV5-6
TGTGCCAGCAGCGAGGGACAGGGGGAAGGGGAGACCCAGTACTTC
CASSEGQGEGETQYF
>TRBJ1-1|once|TRBD1|TRBV6-6
TGTGCCAGCAGTTTGGGGGACCCTGGACAGGTTAAGGCTTTCTTT
CASSLGDPGQVKAFF
>TRBJ2-1|.|.|TRBV12-3/TRBV12-4
TGTGCCAGCAGTTTAGCAGGGATCTACAATGAGCAGTTCTTC
CASSLAGIYNEQFF
>TRBJ2-5|many|.|TRBV4-3
TGCGCCAGCAGCCAAGATCAGAGGGGTGCAGAGACCCAGTACTTC
CASSQDQRGAETQYF
>TRBJ2-5|.|.|TRBV2
TGTGCCAGCAGTGAAGTCCAAGAGACCCAGTACTTC
CASSEVQETQYF
>TRBJ2-3|.|.|TRBV12-3/TRBV12-4
TGTGCCAGCAGTTCAGCGGCTGGTGGCACAGATACGCAGTATTTT
CASSSAAGGTDTQYF
>TRBJ1-6|.|.|TRBV7-9
TGTGCCAGCGGCACACCCCTCCACTTT
CASGTPLHF